This TCR beta chain was identified in a study of blood T cell repertoires in COVID-19. Whole-study context: Material from acute and convalescent COVID-19 was sourced from the United States, Italy and Spain. T cells, B-cell-depleted T cells, or PBMCs supplied cDNA or gDNA.

This clone has only a few counts. As handled by the study authors: The assay estimated nucleated cells by amplifying reference gene primers. Produced via immunoSEQ multiplex PCR; TCRdb's table is partial and in-frame only. V and J calls and clone size follow that table, whereas D and trimming were derived from the DNA. The sample lists over 45,000 clones, around 84% occurring once. Sequenced material: peripheral blood. The receptor was isolated from a man aged 60-69 years with acute or convalescent COVID-19.

The chain's CDR3 is CASSDTGTNEKLFF. CDR3 nucleotides: TGTGCCAGTAGCGATACGGGGACTAATGAAAAACTGTTTTTT. The chain links TRBV19 to TRBJ1-4; D is unclear. Between the trimmed V and J ends, which lost 6 bases and 2 bases, there was a span of 10 bases. Germline V gene sequence: CDR1 LNHDA, CDR2 SQIVND (reference sequence). This CDR3 spans 14 amino acids.